This record concerns one T cell receptor beta chain sequence. Its antigen is not known. This sample stems from a study of vaccination effects on CD4 cells after COVID-19. Ahead of sequencing, the ViraFEST assay grew antigen-specific CD4+ T cells using viral peptide pools. Culturing for ten to eleven days preceded CD4+ T cell isolation. This individual tested PCR-positive for SARS-CoV-2 infection between March and December 2020. IL-2 at about 10 IU/ml and peptides at 7.5 to 10 ug/ml were added to cultured PBMC, approximately 1.9 million per well. Cultures given an HIV-1 Nef peptide pool acted as the negative control. Germline V gene data show CDR1 as LNHDA and CDR2 as SQIVND (reference sequence). After removal of 2 bases from V and 4 bases from J, the junction contained 4 bases not matched to a gene. The CDR3 length is 14 residues. Using immunoSEQ multiplex PCR, the repertoire was profiled, and TCRdb retains in-frame clones only, with some absent. Of fewer than 60,000 clones in the sample, around three quarters were seen once.

This clonotype originated in a human donor who had a prior SARS-CoV-2 infection. V gene TRBV19 combines with J gene TRBJ1-1; 7 bases line up with TRBD1. Sequences were derived from CD4+ T cells from PBMCs cultured with HIV peptides, sampled before COVID-19 vaccination. Noted subset: HIV-1 Nef peptide pool negative control/reference culture. CDR3 coding DNA: TGTGCCAGTAGTATACTCAGGGGGGGCACTGAAGCTTTCTTT. Residues: CASSILRGGTEAFF.